This is a list of T cell receptor beta chains from one sample in a study of spatial heterogeneity in lung cancer. TCRdb processed the 5' RACE reads anew with MiXCR; each CDR3 protein has one entry. The data hold some 110,000 distinct CDR3 sequences, with 12% observed a single time. The sample was PBMCs, taken at follow-up. The receptors stem from a male donor with early-stage non-small cell lung cancer. Each CDR3 is given with its conserved first and last residue. D genes are given only for firm matches. Size values are once, few and many counts, or a class for expanded clones, and some rows have none.

cdr3_aa: CSVEWAGRISYEQYF
cdr3_nt: TGCAGCGTTGAATGGGCGGGACGGATTTCCTACGAGCAGTACTTC
d_call: -
v_call: TRBV29-1
clone_size: few
j_call: TRBJ2-7

cdr3_aa: CASSLGLAGPSQETQYF
cdr3_nt: TGCGCCAGCAGCTTGGGTCTAGCGGGGCCTTCCCAAGAGACCCAGTACTTC
d_call: TRBD2
v_call: TRBV5-1
clone_size: many
j_call: TRBJ2-5

cdr3_aa: CATSSGGLNQETQYF
cdr3_nt: TGTGCCACCAGCAGCGGGGGGTTAAACCAAGAGACCCAGTACTTC
d_call: TRBD2
v_call: TRBV24-1
clone_size: few
j_call: TRBJ2-5

cdr3_aa: CASSLGQGFETQYF
cdr3_nt: TGTGCCAGCAGTTTAGGACAGGGCTTTGAGACCCAGTACTTC
d_call: TRBD1
v_call: TRBV12-3/TRBV12-4
clone_size: -
j_call: TRBJ2-5

cdr3_aa: CATSRDKGAGELFF
cdr3_nt: TGTGCCACCAGCAGAGATAAAGGGGCAGGGGAGCTGTTTTTT
d_call: -
v_call: TRBV15
clone_size: few
j_call: TRBJ2-2

cdr3_aa: CATSGTGGLPDPQHF
cdr3_nt: TGTGCCACTTCCGGGACAGGGGGCCTCCCTGATCCCCAGCATTTT
d_call: TRBD1
v_call: TRBV19
clone_size: -
j_call: TRBJ1-5

cdr3_aa: CASIKLAGALVEQYF
cdr3_nt: TGTGCCAGCATAAAACTAGCGGGGGCCCTCGTCGAGCAGTACTTC
d_call: TRBD2
v_call: TRBV6-2/TRBV6-3
clone_size: -
j_call: TRBJ2-7

cdr3_aa: CASSQRESGYGYTF
cdr3_nt: TGCGCCAGCAGCCAAAGGGAGTCGGGCTATGGCTACACCTTC
d_call: -
v_call: TRBV4-1
clone_size: few
j_call: TRBJ1-2

cdr3_aa: CASSFTSRGGTDTQYF
cdr3_nt: TGTGCCAGCAGCTTTACTAGCCGGGGGGGCACAGATACGCAGTATTTT
d_call: TRBD2
v_call: TRBV7-2
clone_size: few
j_call: TRBJ2-3

cdr3_aa: CASTRQATDTQYF
cdr3_nt: TGCGCCAGCACCCGACAAGCCACAGATACGCAGTATTTT
d_call: -
v_call: TRBV4-1
clone_size: many
j_call: TRBJ2-3

cdr3_aa: CAISQIQGNTEAFF
cdr3_nt: TGTGCCATCAGTCAAATCCAGGGGAACACTGAAGCTTTCTTT
d_call: -
v_call: TRBV10-3
clone_size: -
j_call: TRBJ1-1

cdr3_aa: CASSLERSDRGSPLHF
cdr3_nt: TGTGCCAGCAGCTTAGAACGTTCCGATAGGGGTTCACCCCTCCACTTT
d_call: -
v_call: TRBV7-6
clone_size: many
j_call: TRBJ1-6

cdr3_aa: CASSFRSGGADTQYF
cdr3_nt: TGTGCCAGCAGCTTCAGAAGCGGGGGCGCAGATACGCAGTATTTT
d_call: TRBD2
v_call: TRBV7-3
clone_size: -
j_call: TRBJ2-3

cdr3_aa: CSARADGYSNQPQHF
cdr3_nt: TGCAGTGCTAGAGCCGACGGTTATAGCAATCAGCCCCAGCATTTT
d_call: -
v_call: TRBV20-1
clone_size: many
j_call: TRBJ1-5

cdr3_aa: CASSEGLTSGAQETQYF
cdr3_nt: TGTGCCAGCAGTGAAGGACTGACTAGCGGGGCTCAAGAGACCCAGTACTTC
d_call: TRBD2
v_call: TRBV6-1
clone_size: -
j_call: TRBJ2-5

cdr3_aa: CASSRDAGNTGELFF
cdr3_nt: TGTGCCAGCAGCAGGGACGCTGGAAACACCGGGGAGCTGTTTTTT
d_call: -
v_call: TRBV7-9
clone_size: many
j_call: TRBJ2-2

cdr3_aa: CASSIPPDSYSNYGYTF
cdr3_nt: TGTGCCAGTAGTATCCCTCCGGACAGCTATTCTAACTATGGCTACACCTTC
d_call: -
v_call: TRBV19
clone_size: -
j_call: TRBJ1-2

cdr3_aa: CAWKWTSGETQYF
cdr3_nt: TGTGCCTGGAAATGGACTAGCGGAGAGACCCAGTACTTC
d_call: TRBD2
v_call: TRBV30
clone_size: few
j_call: TRBJ2-5

cdr3_aa: CASSGKSSYNSPLHF
cdr3_nt: TGTGCCAGCAGCGGAAAAAGCTCCTATAATTCACCCCTCCACTTT
d_call: -
v_call: TRBV12-3/TRBV12-4
clone_size: -
j_call: TRBJ1-6

cdr3_aa: CASSTTETGANVLTF
cdr3_nt: TGTGCCAGCAGTACTACAGAAACTGGGGCCAACGTCCTGACTTTC
d_call: -
v_call: TRBV25-1
clone_size: few
j_call: TRBJ2-6

cdr3_aa: CASSYNFRVLDTGELFF
cdr3_nt: TGTGCCAGCAGCTACAACTTTAGGGTGTTGGACACCGGGGAGCTGTTTTTT
d_call: -
v_call: TRBV9
clone_size: many
j_call: TRBJ2-2

cdr3_aa: CVSSLSPTSGGTDTQYF
cdr3_nt: TGTGTCAGCAGCTTATCCCCTACTAGCGGGGGCACAGATACGCAGTATTTT
d_call: TRBD2
v_call: TRBV7-6
clone_size: few
j_call: TRBJ2-3

cdr3_aa: CASNDRDSNQPQHF
cdr3_nt: TGTGCCAGCAACGACAGAGATAGCAATCAGCCCCAGCATTTT
d_call: -
v_call: TRBV6-5
clone_size: many
j_call: TRBJ1-5

cdr3_aa: CASSSSPLATFSYNEQFF
cdr3_nt: TGTGCCAGCAGTTCAAGTCCACTAGCGACCTTCTCCTACAATGAGCAGTTCTTC
d_call: TRBD2
v_call: TRBV28
clone_size: few
j_call: TRBJ2-1

cdr3_aa: CAIQRSSYNEQFF
cdr3_nt: TGTGCCATCCAGAGGAGCTCCTACAATGAGCAGTTCTTC
d_call: -
v_call: TRBV2
clone_size: -
j_call: TRBJ2-1

cdr3_aa: CASSFRNTEAFF
cdr3_nt: TGTGCCAGCAGCTTTCGGAACACTGAAGCTTTCTTT
d_call: -
v_call: TRBV7-2
clone_size: many
j_call: TRBJ1-1

cdr3_aa: CSAKVRGYEQYF
cdr3_nt: TGCAGTGCTAAGGTCAGGGGCTACGAGCAGTACTTC
d_call: -
v_call: TRBV20-1
clone_size: few
j_call: TRBJ2-7

cdr3_aa: CASSEYRTSGLRQETQYF
cdr3_nt: TGTGCCAGCAGTGAATATAGGACTAGCGGTTTAAGGCAGGAGACCCAGTACTTC
d_call: TRBD2
v_call: TRBV25-1
clone_size: few
j_call: TRBJ2-5

cdr3_aa: CASSQDNEQFF
cdr3_nt: TGCGCCAGCAGCCAGGACAATGAGCAGTTCTTC
d_call: -
v_call: TRBV5-1
clone_size: -
j_call: TRBJ2-1

cdr3_aa: CASSQGGPTDTQYF
cdr3_nt: TGTGCCAGCAGCCAAGGTGGGCCCACAGATACGCAGTATTTT
d_call: -
v_call: TRBV4-2
clone_size: -
j_call: TRBJ2-3

cdr3_aa: CASSVERDPGETQYF
cdr3_nt: TGTGCCAGCAGTGTTGAGAGGGACCCGGGGGAGACCCAGTACTTC
d_call: -
v_call: TRBV2
clone_size: -
j_call: TRBJ2-5

cdr3_aa: CASSSTRSDIDYTF
cdr3_nt: TGCGCCAGCAGCTCCACCCGGTCGGATATAGACTACACCTTC
d_call: -
v_call: TRBV5-1
clone_size: many
j_call: TRBJ1-2

cdr3_aa: CSALRGVNTGELFF
cdr3_nt: TGCAGTGCCCTCCGGGGAGTGAACACCGGGGAGCTGTTTTTT
d_call: -
v_call: TRBV20-1
clone_size: -
j_call: TRBJ2-2

cdr3_aa: CASSPPGYEQYF
cdr3_nt: TGTGCCAGCAGCCCGCCCGGCTACGAGCAGTACTTC
d_call: -
v_call: TRBV14
clone_size: many
j_call: TRBJ2-7

cdr3_aa: CSVGTGGDSPLHF
cdr3_nt: TGCAGCGTTGGGACAGGGGGCGATTCACCCCTCCACTTT
d_call: TRBD1
v_call: TRBV29-1
clone_size: -
j_call: TRBJ1-6

cdr3_aa: CASSIASGAGNIQYF
cdr3_nt: TGTGCCAGCAGCATAGCTAGCGGGGCCGGGAACATTCAGTACTTC
d_call: TRBD2
v_call: TRBV12-3/TRBV12-4
clone_size: -
j_call: TRBJ2-4

cdr3_aa: CASSPLGLAGAGTGELFF
cdr3_nt: TGTGCCAGCTCACCACTCGGACTAGCGGGGGCCGGGACCGGGGAGCTGTTTTTT
d_call: TRBD2
v_call: TRBV18
clone_size: few
j_call: TRBJ2-2

cdr3_aa: CASSPLRDNYEQYF
cdr3_nt: TGTGCCAGCAGCCCCCTCCGCGACAACTACGAGCAGTACTTC
d_call: -
v_call: TRBV3-1
clone_size: -
j_call: TRBJ2-7

cdr3_aa: CASSAGTGYNSPLHF
cdr3_nt: TGTGCCAGCAGCGCCGGGACAGGGTATAATTCACCCCTCCACTTT
d_call: TRBD1
v_call: TRBV7-9
clone_size: many
j_call: TRBJ1-6

cdr3_aa: CASSTDRGRGNTIYF
cdr3_nt: TGTGCCAGCAGTACCGACAGGGGGAGAGGAAACACCATATATTTT
d_call: TRBD1
v_call: TRBV12-3/TRBV12-4
clone_size: few
j_call: TRBJ1-3

cdr3_aa: CASTRGSETQYF
cdr3_nt: TGTGCCAGCACCAGAGGGTCGGAGACCCAGTACTTC
d_call: -
v_call: TRBV28
clone_size: many
j_call: TRBJ2-5

cdr3_aa: CASSLSVSGEQYF
cdr3_nt: TGTGCCAGCAGTTTGAGTGTGTCGGGCGAGCAGTACTTC
d_call: -
v_call: TRBV27
clone_size: many
j_call: TRBJ2-7

cdr3_aa: CASSIGMGGSNTGELFF
cdr3_nt: TGTGCCAGTAGTATAGGTATGGGGGGTTCGAACACCGGGGAGCTGTTTTTT
d_call: -
v_call: TRBV19
clone_size: -
j_call: TRBJ2-2

cdr3_aa: CASSLETGGANVLTF
cdr3_nt: TGTGCCAGCTCACTTGAAACTGGTGGGGCCAACGTCCTGACTTTC
d_call: -
v_call: TRBV18
clone_size: -
j_call: TRBJ2-6

cdr3_aa: CASSPSNQPQHF
cdr3_nt: TGTGCCAGCTCACCTTCTAATCAGCCCCAGCATTTT
d_call: -
v_call: TRBV18
clone_size: -
j_call: TRBJ1-5

cdr3_aa: CASSLPDNQPQHF
cdr3_nt: TGTGCCAGCAGTTTACCTGACAATCAGCCCCAGCATTTT
d_call: -
v_call: TRBV28
clone_size: few
j_call: TRBJ1-5

cdr3_aa: CASSQGPRGGELFF
cdr3_nt: TGTGCCAGCAGCCAAGGACCCCGGGGCGGGGAGCTGTTTTTT
d_call: -
v_call: TRBV3-1
clone_size: -
j_call: TRBJ2-2

cdr3_aa: CASSFRQGLRNQPQHF
cdr3_nt: TGTGCCAGCAGTTTTCGACAGGGGTTGCGCAATCAGCCCCAGCATTTT
d_call: TRBD1
v_call: TRBV28
clone_size: -
j_call: TRBJ1-5

cdr3_aa: CASSNTGLSNQPQHF
cdr3_nt: TGTGCCAGCAGTAATACAGGGCTCAGCAATCAGCCCCAGCATTTT
d_call: -
v_call: TRBV6-2/TRBV6-3
clone_size: -
j_call: TRBJ1-5

cdr3_aa: CASSPGTSRDNEQFF
cdr3_nt: TGTGCCAGCAGCCCCGGGACTAGCAGGGACAATGAGCAGTTCTTC
d_call: TRBD2
v_call: TRBV7-2
clone_size: -
j_call: TRBJ2-1

cdr3_aa: CASRPLAGGPDTQYF
cdr3_nt: TGTGCCAGCAGACCACTAGCGGGGGGGCCAGATACGCAGTATTTT
d_call: TRBD2
v_call: TRBV12-3/TRBV12-4
clone_size: -
j_call: TRBJ2-3

cdr3_aa: CASSGIRRPPSYEQYF
cdr3_nt: TGTGCCAGCAGTGGAATCAGGAGACCCCCCTCCTACGAGCAGTACTTC
d_call: -
v_call: TRBV2
clone_size: -
j_call: TRBJ2-7